These 13 T cell receptor beta chains originate from one sample sequenced in a study of shared clonotypes between healthy human individuals. Naive CD8 cells, CD45RO-negative and positively selected for CCR7, excluded terminally differentiated effector memory CD45RA+ cells. Sequencing used immunoSEQ multiplex PCR; TCRdb keeps in-frame clones, though not all of them. The sample has around 2,000,000 clones, 85% to 95% seen once. Sequencing used naive CD8+ T cells sorted from blood. Receptors originate from a man aged 18 to 29 in good health.

The chain recombines TRBV27 with TRBJ2-3; TRBD2 matches at 8 bases. Germline V lookup: CDR1 MNHEY, CDR2 SMNVEV (reference sequence). Trimming removed 6 bases from V and 3 bases from J; junction bases left unmatched: 5. CDR3 length: 14 amino acids. CDR3 sequence (DNA): TGTGCCAGCAGACCGGGACTAGGAACAGATACGCAGTATTTT. Amino acid sequence: CASRPGLGTDTQYF.

The rearrangement links TRBV27 to TRBJ2-1; D is ambiguous. Germline CDR1 reads MNHEY; CDR2 reads SMNVEV (reference sequence). The length of the CDR3 is 15 residues. V gave up 2 bases and J gave up 8 bases, with 16 bases separating them. The CDR3 DNA reads as TGTGCCAGCAGTTTAATCCCACCTAATCCGGATGAGCAGTTCTTC. Protein: CASSLIPPNPDEQFF.

This CDR3 is CASSNRGQETQYF. For the CDR3, the DNA is TGTGCCAGCAGTAACAGGGGCCAAGAGACCCAGTACTTC. This chain connects TRBV5-4 to TRBJ2-5; 7 bases fit TRBD1. This CDR3 is built from 13 residues. Per germline, CDR1 SGHNT and CDR2 YYREEE (reference sequence). V dropped 5 bases and J dropped 1; count of bases not matched to a gene: 2.

The V gene is TRBV4-1, the J gene TRBJ1-1, with a weak D call TRBD1 (5 bases). CDR1 MGHRA and CDR2 YSYEKL come from the germline V gene. Trimming cost V 4 bases and J 3 bases, with 12 bases left between them. The CDR3 is 14 residues long. CDR3 in amino acids: CASSPAGADTEAFF. CDR3 coding DNA: TGCGCCAGCAGCCCCGCCGGGGCCGACACTGAAGCTTTCTTT.

Points on this clone: Other DNA sequences in the same sample also yield this CDR3. CDR3 region: CASSLTVSYEQYF. The DNA for the CDR3 is TGTGCCAGCAGCTTGACAGTTTCCTACGAGCAGTACTTC. The V and J genes are TRBV5-4 and TRBJ2-7; no definite D call. Germline CDR1 SGHNT, CDR2 YYREEE (reference sequence). The CDR3 loop spans 13 amino acids. V lost 1 base and J 1 base, leaving 6 bases between the germline ends.

This clone was seen only once. This chain links TRBV4-3 with TRBJ2-1, with 11 bases lining up with TRBD2. Looked up from germline, CDR1 is LGHNA and CDR2 is YSLEER. CDR3 size: 16 residues. V shed 3 bases, J shed 9 bases, and the junction held 10 bases outside the gene matches. Written as DNA, the CDR3 is TGCGCCAGCAGCCACCAACTAGCGGGAGAAGAGTGTGAGCAGTTCTTC. It specifies CASSHQLAGEECEQFF.

V and J are TRBV9 and TRBJ2-3; D might be TRBD1 or TRBD2, each matching 5 bases. CDR1 and CDR2 (germline): SGDLS, YYNGEE. The CDR3 covers 14 residues. Trimming removed 4 bases from V and 3 bases from J, with 12 bases in between. CDR3 DNA sequence: TGTGCCAGCAGCCTCGGGGCAGGGACAGATACGCAGTATTTT. Residues: CASSLGAGTDTQYF. Combining the CDR3 with reference TRBV9 and TRBJ2-3 gives the whole variable domain DSGVTQTPKHLITATGQRVTLRCSPRSGDLSVYWYQQSLDQGLQFLIQYYNGEERAKGNILERFSAQQFPDLHSELNLSSLELGDSALYFCASSLGAGTDTQYFGPGTRLTVL.

J is TRBJ2-5 and V is TRBV4-1; D uncertain. V was shortened by 0 bases and J by 9 bases, with 11 bases between the two germline ends. Germline CDR1 is MGHRA and CDR2 is YSYEKL. The CDR3 loop spans 13 amino acids. The CDR3 protein is CASSQEPSGAQYF. The CDR3 DNA sequence: TGCGCCAGCAGCCAAGAACCCAGTGGGGCCCAGTACTTC.

This chain links TRBV30 with TRBJ2-2; the D gene is possibly TRBD2 (5 bases). Germline V gives CDR1 GTSNPN, CDR2 SVGIG (reference sequence). The CDR3 loop spans 13 amino acids. V dropped 2 bases and J dropped 5 bases, with 9 bases sitting between them. CDR3 sequence: CAWSPGMTGELFF. The CDR3 DNA follows: TGTGCCTGGAGTCCCGGGATGACCGGGGAGCTGTTTTTT.

V and J are TRBV4-1 and TRBJ1-1; no definite D call. The germline V gene has CDR1 MGHRA and CDR2 YSYEKL. V dropped 0 bases and J dropped 5 bases, with 7 bases sitting between them. This CDR3 spans 13 amino acids. Here the CDR3 DNA reads TGCGCCAGCAGCCAAGATTTGGGGACTGAAGCTTTCTTT. This codes for CASSQDLGTEAFF.

The chain joins TRBV4-1 to TRBJ2-1; TRBD2 matches 11 bases. The CDR3 is 16 amino acids. The junction had 5 bases not matched to a gene; V was cut back by 0 bases and J by 7 bases. Germline V gene sequence: CDR1 MGHRA, CDR2 YSYEKL. The CDR3 DNA sequence: TGCGCCAGCAGCCAAGAGGGACTAGCGGACAGAAATGAGCAGTTCTTC. Encoded protein: CASSQEGLADRNEQFF.

The gene calls are TRBV7-2 and TRBJ1-2, with TRBD1 as a possible D gene (5 bases). V was trimmed by 5 bases and J by 4 bases, leaving 20 bases between them. CDR1 is SGHTA, CDR2 FQGNSA, per germline. The length of the CDR3 is 16 residues. CDR3 bases: TGTGCCAGCAGCCGCGCCGGGACTCAGGACATCTATGGCTACACCTTC. The encoded protein is CASSRAGTQDIYGYTF. The full variable domain, rest sourced from reference TRBV7-2 and TRBJ1-2, is GAGVSQSPSNKVTEKGKDVELRCDPISGHTALYWYRQSLGQGLEFLIYFQGNSAPDKSGLPSDRFSAERTGGSVSTLTIQRTQQEDSAVYLCASSRAGTQDIYGYTFGSGTRLTVV.

The rearrangement joins TRBV4-1 to TRBJ1-2; perhaps TRBD1 as D (5 bases). Looked up from germline, CDR1 is MGHRA and CDR2 is YSYEKL. The CDR3 contains 14 residues. The V and J ends lost 3 bases and 8 bases respectively, with 16 bases between them. The CDR3 sequence: CASSHALSGLGYTF. Written as DNA, the CDR3 is TGCGCCAGCAGCCATGCGTTGTCAGGGCTGGGCTACACCTTC.